Given below is one T cell receptor (beta chain) in context. Its antigen is unknown. The sample originates from a study of T cell responses to AZD1222 COVID-19 vaccine. Study observations and caveats: A reported finding is that nearly half of spike-specific TCRs target unmutated variant regions.

The method was immunoSEQ multiplex PCR; TCRdb's version includes in-frame clones alone and lacks a portion of them. The data contain 57,000 or so clones, approximately 80% of them singletons. The CDR3 contains 17 residues. Germline V gene sequence: CDR1 SGHDT, CDR2 YYEEEE. Trimming removed 6 bases from V and 4 bases from J; junction bases left unmatched: 16. Sequenced here: peripheral blood, sampled 28 days after the second AZD1222 dose. The V gene is TRBV5-6, the J gene TRBJ2-1; 7 positions match TRBD1. The sequence was obtained from an adult who received the AZD1222 COVID-19 vaccine. The CDR3 bases are TGTGCCAGCACTCACAGGTCACAGGGGTCTTTATACAATGAGCAGTTCTTC. Protein: CASTHRSQGSLYNEQFF.